The TCR beta chain described here comes from a study of cytomegalovirus exposure and HLA in healthy donors. Study conclusions and caveats: In an earlier analysis, most TCR beta V segments were productive about 87% or about 30% of the time.

About this clone itself: Its antigen is currently unknown.

Per germline, CDR1 SGDLS and CDR2 YYNGEE. The CDR3 covers 15 residues. Trimming removed 3 bases at V and 2 bases at J, with 14 bases between. The PCR used 60 Vbeta and 13 Jbeta primers. Measured with immunoSEQ multiplex PCR; TCRdb has only the in-frame clones, and not every one. The data hold about 190,000 clones, with 80% to 85% observed a single time. This chain joins TRBV9 and TRBJ1-1, with a weak D call TRBD1 (6 bases). Sample: PBMCs. This receptor was taken from a boy between 10 and 17 years old in good health and CMV-seronegative. CDR3 in amino acids: CASSASPGANTEAFF. CDR3 in DNA: TGTGCCAGCAGCGCCTCCCCAGGGGCAAACACTGAAGCTTTCTTT.